These T cell receptor beta chains were read from a single sample in a study of shared T cell receptors in the human thymus. TCRdb's table, derived via immunoSEQ multiplex PCR, lists solely in-frame clones and lacks some. The sample lists a few hundred thousand clones; 85% to 95% were seen once. The sequencing input was thymocytes. These receptors came from a human donor. Each CDR3 is given with its conserved first and last residue. The order of the fields is J gene, clone size, V gene, D gene, CDR3 DNA, CDR3 protein. The D gene is left open where the match is weak. Clone size, where shown, is once, few, many, or a class for clones that have expanded.

j_gene: TRBJ2-7; abundance: -; v_gene: TRBV14; d_gene: TRBD2; CDR3nt: TGTGCCAGCAGCCAAGATCGCGGGGGGATTGCCGACGAGCAGTACTTC; CDR3aa: CASSQDRGGIADEQYF
j_gene: TRBJ2-1; abundance: -; v_gene: TRBV9; d_gene: TRBD2; CDR3nt: TGTGCCAGCAGCGTAGATAGCGGGAGGAAGGATGAGCAGTTCTTC; CDR3aa: CASSVDSGRKDEQFF
j_gene: TRBJ2-5; abundance: -; v_gene: TRBV19; d_gene: -; CDR3nt: TGTGCCAGTAGTCCGCTGTTGCACCAAGAGACCCAGTACTTC; CDR3aa: CASSPLLHQETQYF
j_gene: TRBJ2-4; abundance: -; v_gene: TRBV28; d_gene: TRBD2; CDR3nt: TGTGCCAGCAGTTTAACTAGCGGGAGAGGTGCCAAAAACATTCAGTACTTC; CDR3aa: CASSLTSGRGAKNIQYF
j_gene: TRBJ1-1; abundance: once; v_gene: TRBV28; d_gene: -; CDR3nt: TGTGCCAGCAGTTCCACGAGGCCGGCGGACACTGAAGCTTTCTTT; CDR3aa: CASSSTRPADTEAFF
j_gene: TRBJ2-7; abundance: -; v_gene: TRBV7-7; d_gene: TRBD2; CDR3nt: TGTGCTAGCAGCTTGGGGACTAGCGGGAGGACTATAACGACCTACGAGCAGTACTTC; CDR3aa: CASSLGTSGRTITTYEQYF
j_gene: TRBJ1-2; abundance: -; v_gene: TRBV14; d_gene: -; CDR3nt: TGTGCCAGCAGCCCAGAATCGAGCTATGGCTACACCTTC; CDR3aa: CASSPESSYGYTF
j_gene: TRBJ2-1; abundance: -; v_gene: TRBV18; d_gene: -; CDR3nt: TGTGCCAGCTCATCCCTCTCCTACAATGAGCAGTTCTTC; CDR3aa: CASSSLSYNEQFF
j_gene: TRBJ1-5; abundance: -; v_gene: TRBV30; d_gene: TRBD1; CDR3nt: TGTGCCTGGAGTCCTCATTCAGACTCCGGGACAGACAATCAGCCCCAGCATTTT; CDR3aa: CAWSPHSDSGTDNQPQHF
j_gene: TRBJ1-4; abundance: -; v_gene: TRBV6-1; d_gene: -; CDR3nt: TGTGCCAGCAGTGAAAGGGAGAGTACAGCCGGCGAAAATGAAAAACTGTTTTTT; CDR3aa: CASSERESTAGENEKLFF
j_gene: TRBJ2-7; abundance: -; v_gene: TRBV5-4; d_gene: TRBD1; CDR3nt: TGTGCCAGCAGCTCGACAGGGTTCGATTTTTACGAGCAGTACTTC; CDR3aa: CASSSTGFDFYEQYF
j_gene: TRBJ2-2; abundance: -; v_gene: TRBV6-1; d_gene: -; CDR3nt: TGTGCCAGCAGTGAAGAGACTTTGGACCGGGGTCACGCGAACACCGGGGAGCTGTTTTTT; CDR3aa: CASSEETLDRGHANTGELFF
j_gene: TRBJ1-3; abundance: once; v_gene: TRBV4-1; d_gene: -; CDR3nt: TGCGCCAGCAGCCAAGAGGGGGGAACCTCTGGAAACACCATATATTTT; CDR3aa: CASSQEGGTSGNTIYF
j_gene: TRBJ2-1; abundance: few; v_gene: TRBV28; d_gene: -; CDR3nt: TGTGCCAGCAGGGGACCCGGAATCCCGGCCAATGAGCAGTTCTTC; CDR3aa: CASRGPGIPANEQFF
j_gene: TRBJ1-1; abundance: -; v_gene: TRBV28; d_gene: -; CDR3nt: TGTGCCAGCAGTTTAGGGGATAACTACACTGAAGCTTTCTTT; CDR3aa: CASSLGDNYTEAFF
j_gene: TRBJ2-2; abundance: -; v_gene: TRBV5-6; d_gene: TRBD2; CDR3nt: TGTGCCAGCAGCTTAGCAGCGGGGTGGGTCCGGGAGCTGTTTTTT; CDR3aa: CASSLAAGWVRELFF
j_gene: TRBJ2-7; abundance: -; v_gene: TRBV27; d_gene: TRBD1; CDR3nt: TGTGCCAGCAGTCACAGGGGACAGGGGGCGGGGGAGCAGTACTTC; CDR3aa: CASSHRGQGAGEQYF
j_gene: TRBJ2-2; abundance: -; v_gene: TRBV10-2; d_gene: TRBD1; CDR3nt: TGCGCCAGCAGTGACACAGGGGGCGCTAACGGGGAGCTGTTTTTT; CDR3aa: CASSDTGGANGELFF
j_gene: TRBJ1-1; abundance: -; v_gene: TRBV15; d_gene: TRBD1; CDR3nt: TGTGCCACCAGCAGGTACAGACAGGGGGCAGGGTCGGAAGCTTTCTTT; CDR3aa: CATSRYRQGAGSEAFF
j_gene: TRBJ2-1; abundance: -; v_gene: TRBV5-1; d_gene: -; CDR3nt: TGCGCCAGCAACCAAAAGCGGGTAAGCTCCTACAATGAGCAGTTCTTC; CDR3aa: CASNQKRVSSYNEQFF
j_gene: TRBJ2-1; abundance: -; v_gene: TRBV28; d_gene: -; CDR3nt: TGTGCCAGCAGTTTAGACGGGCAGGGCGCTTCCTACAATGAGCAGTTCTTC; CDR3aa: CASSLDGQGASYNEQFF
j_gene: TRBJ2-2; abundance: once; v_gene: TRBV7-3; d_gene: TRBD1; CDR3nt: TGTGCCAGCAGCTATTACCCGGGACAGGGGGACACCGGGGAGCTGTTTTTT; CDR3aa: CASSYYPGQGDTGELFF
j_gene: TRBJ1-1; abundance: -; v_gene: TRBV10-3; d_gene: -; CDR3nt: TGTGCCATCAGTGAGTCTAACAGGGCTTTCACTGAAGCTTTCTTT; CDR3aa: CAISESNRAFTEAFF